The 4 T cell receptor beta chains below come from one sample, sequenced in a study of blood T cell repertoires in COVID-19. The assay was immunoSEQ multiplex PCR, and TCRdb's table has in-frame clones only and misses some. The repertoire holds 80,000 to 100,000 clones, with approximately 82% as singletons. The sample was peripheral blood. These receptors were obtained from a man between 65 and 85 years old with active or convalescent COVID-19.

The CDR3 reads CASSVGSGGYNEQFF. CDR3 coding DNA: TGTGCCAGCAGCGTAGGTAGCGGGGGGTACAATGAGCAGTTCTTC. The chain couples TRBV9 to TRBJ2-1; 10 bases align to TRBD2. The length of the CDR3 is 15 residues. Trimming removed 0 bases from V and 4 bases from J; junction bases left unmatched: 1. Germline V CDR1 and CDR2: SGDLS, YYNGEE.

This chain joins TRBV4-1 and TRBJ1-1, with D perhaps matching TRBD1 (5 bases). Germline V gene data show CDR1 as MGHRA and CDR2 as YSYEKL. The CDR3 is made up of 15 amino acids. V was trimmed by 0 bases and J by 0 bases, leaving 8 bases between them. The CDR3 DNA is TGCGCCAGCAGCCAAGAACGGACAATGAACACTGAAGCTTTCTTT. Protein: CASSQERTMNTEAFF.

V is TRBV18 and J is TRBJ1-2, with TRBD1 matching over 7 bases. This CDR3 has 13 residues. The germline V gene encodes CDR1 KGHSH and CDR2 LQKENI. The V and J ends lost 6 bases and 3 bases, in that order; junction bases with no gene match: 4. The CDR3 nucleotides are TGTGCCAGCTCGGAAGACAGGGACTATGGCTACACCTTC. Translation: CASSEDRDYGYTF.

This clone was found once. In nucleotides, the CDR3 is TGTGCCAGCAGTTTGGCCGGGGCCAACGTCCTGACTTTC. The encoded protein is CASSLAGANVLTF. The chain uses TRBV12-3 or TRBV12-4 and TRBJ2-6, with D hard to call. The CDR3 extends over 13 amino acids. Between the trimmed V and J ends, which lost 3 bases and 4 bases, there was a span of 4 bases.